The sequence of this T cell receptor (beta chain) was determined in a study of cytomegalovirus exposure and HLA in healthy donors. Overall study findings and caveats: A later analysis reportedly identified an Asian-associated ancestry cluster as carrying fewer N-insertions than the roughly 700-donor mean. A later analysis reported that several of the most significant clusters appeared to be linked to common viral pathogens, among them Epstein-Barr virus.

The study ran its PCR with 60 Vbeta and 13 Jbeta primers. The table came from immunoSEQ multiplex PCR; TCRdb's copy has only in-frame clones and leaves some out. The sample has just over 200,000 clones, around 64% seen once; the top ten hold 2.6%. To note about this clone: The target antigen is unknown.

Sequencing input: PBMCs. The TCR comes from a man between 40 and 49 years old in good health and CMV-seropositive.

Here the CDR3 reads CASSQVKTGGVRYEQYF. Written as DNA, the CDR3 is TGCGCCAGCAGCCAAGTGAAGACCGGGGGGGTACGTTACGAGCAGTACTTC. V and J are TRBV4-1 and TRBJ2-7, with 8 nucleotides matching TRBD2. The CDR3 is 17 residues long. The V segment lost 1 base and the J segment 4 bases; nucleotides outside the gene matches: 12. The germline gives CDR1 MGHRA, CDR2 YSYEKL.